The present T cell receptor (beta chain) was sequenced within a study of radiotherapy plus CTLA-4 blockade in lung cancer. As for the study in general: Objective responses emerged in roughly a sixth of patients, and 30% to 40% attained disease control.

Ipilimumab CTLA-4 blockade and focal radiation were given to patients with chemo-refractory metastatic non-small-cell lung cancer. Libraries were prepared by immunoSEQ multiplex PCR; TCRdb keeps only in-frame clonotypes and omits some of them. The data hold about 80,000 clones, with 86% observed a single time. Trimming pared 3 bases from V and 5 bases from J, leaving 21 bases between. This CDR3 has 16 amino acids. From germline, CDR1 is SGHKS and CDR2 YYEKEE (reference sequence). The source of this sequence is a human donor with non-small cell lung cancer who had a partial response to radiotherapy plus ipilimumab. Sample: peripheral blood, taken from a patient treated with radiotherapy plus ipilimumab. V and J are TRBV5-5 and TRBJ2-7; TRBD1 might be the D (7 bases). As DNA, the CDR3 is TGTGCCAGCAGCTCACTGCCCCAGGGGGGCCGGGACGAGCAGTACTTC. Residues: CASSSLPQGGRDEQYF.